Each of the 29 T cell receptor beta chains below was sequenced from the same sample in a study of OX40 agonist ivuxolimab in advanced cancers. Produced via immunoSEQ multiplex PCR; TCRdb's table is partial and in-frame only. This sample has 70,000 to 90,000 clones, with about 89% found just once. This specimen was CD4+ or CD8+ T cells sorted from blood, taken in a trial of the OX40 agonist ivuxolimab. Receptors originate from an adult with an advanced solid tumor such as melanoma, head and neck, liver or kidney cancer.

This clone was seen only once. V usage is TRBV7-9 and J usage is TRBJ1-1, with D unresolved. This CDR3 is 12 amino acids long. Germline assignment: CDR1 SEHNR and CDR2 FQNEAQ (reference sequence). V was cut by 2 bases and J by 0 bases, with 1 base left in between. DNA of the CDR3: TGTGCCAGCAGCTTAATGAACACTGAAGCTTTCTTT. Translation: CASSLMNTEAFF.

The chain carries TRBV21-1 and TRBJ1-5; no DNA check was done on the table's D call, TRBD1. TRBV21-1 is a documented pseudogene. This CDR3 is 16 amino acids long. The CDR3 coding sequence is TGTGCCAGCAGCAAAGTCACAGTTAATAGCAATCAGCCCCAGCATTTT. Its translation is CASSKVTVNSNQPQHF.

The chain links TRBV27 to TRBJ2-7, with 8 bases that match TRBD1. Trimming cost V 6 bases and J 2 bases; bases outside gene matches: 9. The CDR3 extends over 15 amino acids. CDR1 is MNHEY and CDR2 is SMNVEV in the germline V gene (reference sequence). The CDR3 region has the DNA TGTGCCAGCAGGTATTCTACACAGGGGGCCTACGAGCAGTACTTC. Protein: CASRYSTQGAYEQYF.

This chain links TRBV15 with TRBJ2-3; tentatively, D is TRBD2 (6 bases). The V and J ends lost 4 bases and 0 bases respectively, with 11 bases between them. The CDR3 length is 15 residues. Germline CDR1 is LNHNV and CDR2 is YYDKDF (reference sequence). CDR3 protein: CATSISGHSTDTQYF. In DNA form, the CDR3 reads TGTGCCACCAGCATTAGCGGCCATAGCACAGATACGCAGTATTTT.

V gene TRBV7-9 combines with J gene TRBJ1-4, with D perhaps TRBD1 (5 bases). Germline V gene lookup returns CDR1 SEHNR and CDR2 FQNEAQ (reference sequence). The V and J ends lost 5 bases and 8 bases respectively, with 15 bases between them. The CDR3 spans 14 residues. CDR3 bases: TGTGCCAGCAGCACCGAGGGGTACGACGAAAAACTGTTTTTT. Translating gives CASSTEGYDEKLFF.

The chain has TRBV6-6 and TRBJ1-5; D remains unclear. This CDR3 spans 13 amino acids. From germline, CDR1 is MNHNY and CDR2 SVGAGI (reference sequence). Trimming removed 2 bases at V and 10 bases at J, with 12 bases between. Here the CDR3 DNA reads TGTGCCAGCAGTTACCTAGGCTTTTCACCCCAGCATTTT. Translating it yields CASSYLGFSPQHF.

The chain uses TRBV23-1 and TRBJ2-7; 13 bases align to TRBD2. TRBV23-1 is an ORF, with its function uncertain. CDR3 length: 15 residues. The junction had 4 bases not matched to a gene; V was cut back by 6 bases and J by 2 bases. For the CDR3, the DNA is TGCGCCAGCAGGACTAGCGGGAGGACACCCTACGAGCAGTACTTC. Translating it yields CASRTSGRTPYEQYF.

V is TRBV5-1 and J is TRBJ1-3; maybe TRBD1 (5 bases). Deletions cut 0 bases from V and 0 bases from J, with 19 bases between. This CDR3 comprises 19 residues. Germline V gene data show CDR1 as SGHRS and CDR2 as YFSETQ. Here the CDR3 DNA reads TGCGCCAGCAGCTTGGAGGGCAGGTGGGGACGTTTCTCTGGAAACACCATATATTTT. Translation gives CASSLEGRWGRFSGNTIYF.

The rearrangement links TRBV11-2 to TRBJ2-7, with D perhaps TRBD1 (5 bases). The CDR3 loop spans 13 amino acids. Trimming shortened V by 0 bases and J by 5 bases, and 8 bases separated the two germline ends. Germline CDR1 is SGHAT and CDR2 is FQNNGV. The CDR3 here is CASSLDRVNEQYF. The DNA of the CDR3 is TGTGCCAGCAGCTTAGACAGGGTCAACGAGCAGTACTTC.

The chain employs TRBV4-1 and TRBJ2-1, with D perhaps matching TRBD1 or TRBD2 (6 bases each). The CDR3 contains 17 residues. Germline V gives CDR1 MGHRA, CDR2 YSYEKL. Deletions cut 1 base from V and 4 bases from J, with 17 bases between. In nucleotides, the CDR3 is TGCGCCAGCAGCCAAGTGCAGGGGACGGCGGGGTACAATGAGCAGTTCTTC. Translating it yields CASSQVQGTAGYNEQFF.

The genes are TRBV30 and TRBJ2-2; no clear D gene. Trimming took 3 bases from V and 5 from J, leaving 7 bases between them. Germline loops: CDR1 GTSNPN, CDR2 SVGIG (reference sequence). The CDR3 contains 12 residues. CDR3 bases: TGTGCCTGGAGAGTGGCAACCGGGGAGCTGTTTTTT. Translated: CAWRVATGELFF. The full variable domain, rest sourced from reference TRBV30 and TRBJ2-2, is SQTIHQWPATLVQPVGSPLSLECTVEGTSNPNLYWYRQAAGRGLQLLFYSVGIGQISSEVPQNLSASRPQDRQFILSSKKLLLSDSGFYLCAWRVATGELFFGEGSRLTVL.

The chain couples TRBV9 to TRBJ1-2; D gene uncertain. Germline V gene sequence: CDR1 SGDLS, CDR2 YYNGEE. The CDR3 covers 14 residues. V shed 4 bases and J shed 7 bases, with 17 bases lying between them. The CDR3 loop is CASSPRFWDLGYTF. As DNA, the CDR3 is TGTGCCAGCAGCCCTCGTTTCTGGGATCTTGGCTACACCTTC.

The chain combines TRBV2 with TRBJ1-3; D uncertain. The CDR3 covers 15 residues. Germline V CDR1 and CDR2: SNHLY, FYNNEI. The V end was cut by 3 bases, the J end by 0 bases, with 9 bases between. CDR3 in DNA: TGTGCCAGCAGTGATGGGCCGCACTCTGGAAACACCATATATTTT. Translation gives CASSDGPHSGNTIYF. Looking up the rest from reference TRBV2 and TRBJ1-3 gives the full variable domain: EPEVTQTPSHQVTQMGQEVILRCVPISNHLYFYWYRQILGQKVEFLVSFYNNEISEKSEIFDDQFSVERPDGSNFTLKIRSTKLEDSAMYFCASSDGPHSGNTIYFGEGSWLTVV.

This clone was counted a single time. The chain is built from TRBV6-6 and TRBJ2-7; TRBD2 agrees at 8 bases. J was trimmed by 3 bases and V by 3 bases; bases with no gene match: 4. The germline gives CDR1 MNHNY, CDR2 SVGAGI (reference sequence). The CDR3 covers 14 residues. The CDR3 DNA sequence: TGTGCCAGCAGTTATAAGCGGGAGAGCTACGAGCAGTACTTC. Its protein is CASSYKRESYEQYF.

This clone turned up a few times. The chain is built from TRBV6-5 and TRBJ1-2; TRBD1 agrees at 7 bases. The CDR3 sequence is 12 residues long. V lost 5 bases and J lost 5; bases outside the gene matches: 2. The V gene's germline CDR1 is MNHEY and CDR2 SVGAGI. The CDR3 region has the DNA TGTGCCAGCAGTAAGACAGGGTATGGCTACACCTTC. Encoded protein: CASSKTGYGYTF.

The J gene is TRBJ1-6, the V gene TRBV9; 7 bases agree with TRBD1. Germline assignment: CDR1 SGDLS and CDR2 YYNGEE. Trimming took 0 bases from V and 12 from J; bases not matched to a gene: 6. The CDR3 has 14 amino acids. In DNA form, the CDR3 reads TGTGCCAGCAGCGTAGGGGACAGAGCAGTACCCCTCCACTTT. It yields the protein CASSVGDRAVPLHF.

V is TRBV4-1 and J is TRBJ1-1; weak D call: TRBD1 (6 bases). V lost 3 bases, J lost 4 bases, and 12 bases lay in between. The CDR3 is made up of 14 amino acids. Germline V gives CDR1 MGHRA, CDR2 YSYEKL. The CDR3 region is CASSQKGEGTEAFF. In DNA form, the CDR3 reads TGCGCCAGCAGCCAGAAGGGGGAGGGCACTGAAGCTTTCTTT.

V and J are TRBV27 and TRBJ2-3; no clear D gene. Per germline, CDR1 MNHEY and CDR2 SMNVEV (reference sequence). Trimming pared 2 bases from V and 1 base from J, leaving 4 bases between. This CDR3 comprises 13 residues. CDR3 residues: CASSLVGTDTQYF. The CDR3 nucleotides are TGTGCCAGCAGTTTAGTGGGCACAGATACGCAGTATTTT.

The V call is TRBV2, the J call TRBJ2-5; D gene unclear. Germline lookup yields CDR1 SNHLY and CDR2 FYNNEI. V dropped 6 bases and J dropped 3 bases, with 5 bases sitting between them. This CDR3 spans 11 amino acids. The CDR3 DNA reads as TGTGCCAGCAGGGTTGAAGAGACCCAGTACTTC. It specifies CASRVEETQYF.

This chain links TRBV11-1 with TRBJ2-5; D gene ambiguous. The J call may be wrong; the DNA end is better matched by TRBJ2-7. The germline CDR1 and CDR2 sequences are SGHAT and FQDESV (reference sequence). The CDR3 contains 13 residues. CDR3: CASSYSGSYEQYF. The DNA for the CDR3 is TGTGCCAGCAGCTACAGTGGCTCCTACGAGCAGTACTTC.

This chain joins TRBV6-6 and TRBJ2-7; 12 bases agree with TRBD2. Germline CDR1 and CDR2: MNHNY and SVGAGI (reference sequence). Losses at the gene ends were 7 bases for V and 7 bases for J; bases not matched to a gene: 11. The CDR3 totals 15 residues. CDR3 nucleotides: TGTGCCAGCACCCAAAAGGCTAGCGGGAGGGCTGAGCAGTACTTC. Protein product: CASTQKASGRAEQYF.

This clone showed up just a few times. V is TRBV5-5 and J is TRBJ1-2; no firm D call. The CDR3 has 14 amino acids. CDR1 and CDR2 (germline): SGHKS, YYEKEE (reference sequence). V was trimmed by 0 bases and J by 3 bases, leaving 9 bases between them. The CDR3 region has the DNA TGTGCCAGCAGCTTGGAAGACACCTACTATGGCTACACCTTC. It encodes CASSLEDTYYGYTF.

The J gene is TRBJ2-2, the V gene TRBV2; 8 nucleotides line up with TRBD2. V gave up 7 bases and J gave up 4 bases; unmatched junction bases: 11. The V gene's germline CDR1 is SNHLY and CDR2 FYNNEI. There are 16 residues in the CDR3. DNA of the CDR3: TGTGCCAGCACCCGAACCTCGGGAGGGGTCACCGGGGAGCTGTTTTTT. Translated, it gives CASTRTSGGVTGELFF.

The chain is built from TRBV11-2 and TRBJ1-1; no clear D. Germline CDR1 reads SGHAT; CDR2 reads FQNNGV. V lost 0 bases and J lost 1, with 3 bases in between. The CDR3 is made up of 13 amino acids. The CDR3 region has the DNA TGTGCCAGCAGCTTAGACAGGAACACTGAAGCTTTCTTT. The encoded protein is CASSLDRNTEAFF.

This chain uses TRBV7-6 with TRBJ2-7; D may be TRBD2 (6 bases). Germline CDR1 SGHVS, CDR2 FNYEAQ. Trimming removed 7 bases from V and 2 bases from J, with 15 bases in between. This CDR3 region has 14 residues. CDR3 sequence reads: CASTLGTGAYEQYF. Written as DNA, the CDR3 is TGTGCCAGCACCCTTGGGACTGGGGCCTACGAGCAGTACTTC.

The CDR3 spells CASSLDPFNQPQHF. The CDR3 DNA follows: TGTGCCAGCAGCTTGGACCCCTTCAATCAGCCCCAGCATTTT. This chain uses TRBV5-6 with TRBJ1-5; D call uncertain. This CDR3 is 14 amino acids long. Between the trimmed V and J ends, which lost 0 bases and 3 bases, there was a span of 7 bases. The germline V gene encodes CDR1 SGHDT and CDR2 YYEEEE.

This clone rates as medium-sized. The rearrangement uses TRBV30 and TRBJ1-1; no definite D call. Germline loops: CDR1 GTSNPN, CDR2 SVGIG (reference sequence). This CDR3 is 12 amino acids long. Deletions cut 1 base from V and 5 bases from J, with 8 bases between. The CDR3 bases are TGTGCCTGGAGTGATGTTGGGACTGAAGCTTTCTTT. Its protein product is CAWSDVGTEAFF.

The chain has TRBV7-8 and TRBJ2-7; TRBD1 aligns across 7 bases. The germline V gene has CDR1 SGHVS and CDR2 FQNEAQ. This CDR3 is built from 13 residues. J was trimmed by 0 bases and V by 5 bases; bases with no gene match: 1. The CDR3 reads CASSGDSSYEQYF. The CDR3, as DNA: TGTGCCAGCAGCGGGGACAGCTCCTACGAGCAGTACTTC. The full variable domain, in which reference TRBV7-8 and TRBJ2-7 provide the parts outside the CDR3, is GAGVSQSPRYKVAKRGQDVALRCDPISGHVSLFWYQQALGQGPEFLTYFQNEAQLDKSGLPSDRFFAERPEGSVSTLKIQRTQQEDSAVYLCASSGDSSYEQYFGPGTRLTVT.

This clone has more than one count but fewer than ten. V and J are TRBV30 and TRBJ1-5; unclear D gene. V was shortened by 3 bases and J by 3 bases, with 9 bases between the two germline ends. The germline V gene encodes CDR1 GTSNPN and CDR2 SVGIG (reference sequence). The CDR3 is 13 amino acids. This CDR3 is CAWSPQYNQPQHF. The CDR3 nucleotides read TGTGCCTGGAGCCCACAGTACAATCAGCCCCAGCATTTT.